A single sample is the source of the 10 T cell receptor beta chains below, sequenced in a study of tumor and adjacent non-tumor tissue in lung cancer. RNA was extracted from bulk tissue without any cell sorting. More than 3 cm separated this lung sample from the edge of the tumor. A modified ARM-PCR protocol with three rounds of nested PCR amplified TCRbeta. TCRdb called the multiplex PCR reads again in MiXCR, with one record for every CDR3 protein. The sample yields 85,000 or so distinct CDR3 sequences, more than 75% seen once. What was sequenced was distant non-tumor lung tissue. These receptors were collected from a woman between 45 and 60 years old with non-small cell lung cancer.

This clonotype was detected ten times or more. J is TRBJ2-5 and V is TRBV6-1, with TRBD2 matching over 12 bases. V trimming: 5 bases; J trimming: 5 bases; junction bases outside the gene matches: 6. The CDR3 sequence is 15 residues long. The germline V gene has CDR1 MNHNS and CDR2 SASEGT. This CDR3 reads CASSPSGRAVETQYF. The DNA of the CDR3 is TGTGCCAGCAGTCCTAGCGGGAGGGCCGTGGAGACCCAGTACTTC.

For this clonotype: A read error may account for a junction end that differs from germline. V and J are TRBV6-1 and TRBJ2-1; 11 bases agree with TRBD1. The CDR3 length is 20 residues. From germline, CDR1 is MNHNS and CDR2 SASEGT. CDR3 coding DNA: TGTGTCAGCATAGTTAGGGGGAATGGACAGGGGGCCCGACACGATAATGAGCAGTTCTTC. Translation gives CVSIVRGNGQGARHDNEQFF.

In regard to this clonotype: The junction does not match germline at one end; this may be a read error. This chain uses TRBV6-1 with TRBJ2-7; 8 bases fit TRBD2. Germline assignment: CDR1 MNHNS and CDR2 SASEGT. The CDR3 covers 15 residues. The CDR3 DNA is TGTCCCAGCAATGAATGGGCGGGAGGACCCTATGAGCAGTACTTC. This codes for CPSNEWAGGPYEQYF.

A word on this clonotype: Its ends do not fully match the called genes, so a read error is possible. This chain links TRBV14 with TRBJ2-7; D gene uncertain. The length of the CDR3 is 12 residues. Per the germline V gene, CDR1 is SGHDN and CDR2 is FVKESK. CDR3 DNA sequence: TGTGCCAGCAGCCTTGACACCTACGAGCATTACTTC. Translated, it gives CASSLDTYEHYF.

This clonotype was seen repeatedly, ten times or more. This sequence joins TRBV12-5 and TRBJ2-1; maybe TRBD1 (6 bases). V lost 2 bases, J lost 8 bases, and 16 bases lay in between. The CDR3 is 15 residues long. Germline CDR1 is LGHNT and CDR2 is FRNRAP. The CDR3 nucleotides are TGTGCTAGTGGTTTGTTCCCCGGGACACATGATGAGCAGTTCTTC. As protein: CASGLFPGTHDEQFF. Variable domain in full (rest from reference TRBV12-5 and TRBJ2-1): DARVTQTPRHKVTEMGQEVTMRCQPILGHNTVFWYRQTMMQGLELLAYFRNRAPLDDSGMPKDRFSAEMPDATLATLKIQPSEPRDSAVYFCASGLFPGTHDEQFFGPGTRLTVL.

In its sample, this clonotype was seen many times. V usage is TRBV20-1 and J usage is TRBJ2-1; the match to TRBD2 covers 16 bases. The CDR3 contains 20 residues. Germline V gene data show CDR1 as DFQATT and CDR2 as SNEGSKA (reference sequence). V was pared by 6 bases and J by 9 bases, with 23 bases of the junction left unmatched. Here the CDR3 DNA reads TGCAGTGCCCTTCCCGGGACTAGCGGGAGGGCTTATAACGCTCGTAGTGAGCAGTTCTTC. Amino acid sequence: CSALPGTSGRAYNARSEQFF.

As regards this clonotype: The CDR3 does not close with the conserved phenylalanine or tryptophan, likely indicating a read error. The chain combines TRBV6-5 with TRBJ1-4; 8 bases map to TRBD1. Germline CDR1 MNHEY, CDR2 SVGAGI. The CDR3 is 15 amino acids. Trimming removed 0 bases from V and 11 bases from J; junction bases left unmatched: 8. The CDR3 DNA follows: TGTGCCAGCAGTTACTCCCGGACAGGGATTGAGAAACTGTTTGTT. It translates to CASSYSRTGIEKLFV.

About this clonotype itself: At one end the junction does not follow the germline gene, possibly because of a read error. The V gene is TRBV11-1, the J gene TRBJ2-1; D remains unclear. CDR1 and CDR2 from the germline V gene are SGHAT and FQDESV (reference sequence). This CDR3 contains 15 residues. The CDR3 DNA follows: TGTACCAGTAACCCGACTCCTTCGACGGGCGATGAGCAGTTCTTC. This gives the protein CTSNPTPSTGDEQFF.

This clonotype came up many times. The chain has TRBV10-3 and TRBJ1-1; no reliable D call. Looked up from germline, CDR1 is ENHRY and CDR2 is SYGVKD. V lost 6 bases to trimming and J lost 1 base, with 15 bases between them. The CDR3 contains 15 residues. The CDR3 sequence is CAISPREGRNTEAFF. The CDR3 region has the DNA TGTGCCATCAGCCCCCGGGAGGGAAGGAACACTGAAGCTTTCTTT.

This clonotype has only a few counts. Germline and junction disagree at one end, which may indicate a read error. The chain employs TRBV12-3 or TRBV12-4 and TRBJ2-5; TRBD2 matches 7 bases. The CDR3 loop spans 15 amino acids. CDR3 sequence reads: CASSLWEGYQEAQYF. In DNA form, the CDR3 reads TGTGCCAGCAGTTTATGGGAGGGGTACCAAGAGGCCCAGTACTTC.